These 19 T cell receptor beta chains were all obtained from the same sample, sequenced in a study of cytomegalovirus exposure and HLA in healthy donors. Primers: 60 Vbeta forward and 13 Jbeta reverse. Libraries were prepared by immunoSEQ multiplex PCR; TCRdb keeps only in-frame clonotypes and omits some of them. Of around 180,000 clones listed, about three quarters are singletons. The sample consisted of PBMCs. These receptors were collected from a woman in her thirties or forties in good health and CMV-seronegative.

This clone was seen just once. CDR3 amino acids: CASSFRSGHRRELFF. The DNA of the CDR3 is TGTGCCAGCAGCTTTCGTTCCGGCCACCGGAGGGAACTGTTTTTT. The gene calls are TRBV11-3 and TRBJ1-4, with D unresolved. The CDR3 sequence is 15 residues long. The V and J ends lost 3 bases and 12 bases respectively, with 20 bases between them. CDR1 and CDR2 from the germline V gene are SGHNT and YENEEA.

J is TRBJ1-5 and V is TRBV19; 8 bases fit TRBD1. V dropped 5 bases and J dropped 7; count of bases not matched to a gene: 7. CDR1 and CDR2 from the germline V gene are LNHDA and SQIVND (reference sequence). This CDR3 is 14 amino acids long. CDR3 bases: TGTGCCAGTAGTGACAGGGGAGGGCGGCAGCCCCAGCATTTT. This codes for CASSDRGGRQPQHF. Variable domain in full (rest from reference TRBV19 and TRBJ1-5): DGGITQSPKYLFRKEGQNVTLSCEQNLNHDAMYWYRQDPGQGLRLIYYSQIVNDFQKGDIAEGYSVSREKKESFPLTVTSAQKNPTAFYLCASSDRGGRQPQHFGDGTRLSIL.

The chain is built from TRBV5-1 and TRBJ2-1, with 10 bases that match TRBD2. Germline CDR1 reads SGHRS; CDR2 reads YFSETQ. J gave up 5 bases and V 0 bases, and 8 bases lay outside the gene matches. The CDR3 has 17 amino acids. CDR3 region: CASSLAGGLAVNNEQFF. The CDR3 DNA follows: TGCGCCAGCAGCTTGGCCGGTGGACTAGCGGTTAACAATGAGCAGTTCTTC.

The chain is built from TRBV19 and TRBJ2-2, with a weak D call TRBD2 (6 bases). Germline V CDR1 and CDR2: LNHDA, SQIVND (reference sequence). This CDR3 has 15 residues. Trimming shortened V by 3 bases and J by 4 bases, and 12 bases separated the two germline ends. The CDR3 sequence is CASSMARGSTGELFF. The DNA of the CDR3 is TGTGCCAGTAGTATGGCCCGGGGGAGCACCGGGGAGCTGTTTTTT.

A few counts support this clone. V usage is TRBV19 and J usage is TRBJ1-2; 7 positions match TRBD1. The germline V gene encodes CDR1 LNHDA and CDR2 SQIVND (reference sequence). The CDR3 sequence is 18 residues long. The junction had 19 bases not matched to a gene; V was cut back by 5 bases and J by 4 bases. The CDR3 protein is CASSEQGSTTIGSYGYTF. The CDR3 bases are TGTGCCAGTAGTGAACAGGGGTCGACCACTATCGGGTCCTATGGCTACACCTTC.

This clone appeared once. The chain carries TRBV19 and TRBJ2-3; 7 nucleotides agree with TRBD2. Per the germline V gene, CDR1 is LNHDA and CDR2 is SQIVND (reference sequence). The CDR3 is 14 amino acids. V shed 5 bases and J 2 bases; nucleotides not matched to a gene: 4. The CDR3 nucleotides are TGTGCCAGTAGTCCCGGGACTAACACAGATACGCAGTATTTT. Translating gives CASSPGTNTDTQYF.

The genes are TRBV11-1 and TRBJ2-4, with D maybe TRBD2 (5 bases). From germline, CDR1 is SGHAT and CDR2 FQDESV (reference sequence). V was clipped by 5 bases and J by 9 bases, with 17 bases between them. This CDR3 comprises 14 residues. CDR3 in amino acids: CASSPTDRGTIQYF. CDR3 DNA: TGTGCCAGCAGCCCAACTGATCGGGGAACCATTCAGTACTTC.

CDR3 bases: TGTGCCAGCAGTGATCGGGGTGCAACTAATGAAAAACTGTTTTTT. Protein product: CASSDRGATNEKLFF. This chain joins TRBV25-1 and TRBJ1-4; D not certain. The CDR3 covers 15 residues. Germline values: CDR1 MGHDK, CDR2 SYGVNS. Trimming removed 3 bases from V and 0 bases from J, with 8 bases in between. Full variable domain (remainder filled in from reference TRBV25-1 and TRBJ1-4): EADIYQTPRYLVIGTGKKITLECSQTMGHDKMYWYQQDPGMELHLIHYSYGVNSTEKGDLSSESTVSRIRTEHFPLTLESARPSHTSQYLCASSDRGATNEKLFFGSGTQLSVL.

This clone has more than one count but fewer than ten. V usage is TRBV7-9 and J usage is TRBJ2-2; D perhaps matches TRBD1 (5 bases). V lost 3 bases to trimming and J lost 8 bases, with 10 bases between them. Germline-derived CDR1 and CDR2 are SEHNR and FQNEAQ (reference sequence). This CDR3 is built from 13 residues. In nucleotides, the CDR3 is TGTGCCAGCAGCTTTCAGGGCAGTGGGGAGCTGTTTTTT. Its protein is CASSFQGSGELFF.

The chain has TRBV18 and TRBJ1-5; TRBD1 is a possible D gene (5 bases). With 6 bases removed from V and 4 bases from J, the gap between germline ends came to 16 bases. The CDR3 loop spans 15 amino acids. Germline CDR1 reads KGHSH; CDR2 reads LQKENI. The DNA of the CDR3 is TGTGCCAGCTCCCTGGGACCCGGAGGGAATCAGCCCCAGCATTTT. Translated, it gives CASSLGPGGNQPQHF.

The table lists this clone with a count of one. The chain carries TRBV5-6 and TRBJ2-1; the D gene is possibly TRBD2 (5 bases). The CDR3 runs to 16 residues. The germline V gene encodes CDR1 SGHDT and CDR2 YYEEEE. V was shortened by 4 bases and J by 0 bases, with 14 bases between the two germline ends. The CDR3 here is CASSAGLHSSYNEQFF. The CDR3 DNA sequence: TGTGCCAGCAGCGCTGGACTGCACAGCTCCTACAATGAGCAGTTCTTC.

Turning to this clone: A read error may account for a junction end that differs from germline. J is TRBJ2-3 and V is TRBV7-9, with 8 bases identical to TRBD1. The V gene's germline CDR1 is SEHNR and CDR2 FQNEAQ (reference sequence). This CDR3 spans 18 amino acids. The CDR3 region has the DNA TGTTCCAGCAGCCGACAGGGGCCAAACAACCCAAGCACAGATACGCAGTATTTT. Residues: CSSSRQGPNNPSTDTQYF. Variable domain in full (rest from reference TRBV7-9 and TRBJ2-3): DTGVSQNPRHKITKRGQNVTFRCDPISEHNRLYWYRQTLGQGPEFLTYFQNEAQLEKSRLLSDRFSAERPKGSFSTLEIQRTEQGDSAMYLCSSSRQGPNNPSTDTQYFGPGTRLTVL.

The chain employs TRBV4-1 and TRBJ2-4; 11 bases agree with TRBD2. The germline V gene encodes CDR1 MGHRA and CDR2 YSYEKL. The CDR3 is 16 amino acids. V lost 4 bases and J lost 6; bases outside the gene matches: 8. The CDR3 DNA follows: TGCGCCAGCAGCCGTTTACTAGCGGGGGAGGGAAACATTCAGTACTTC. Its translation: CASSRLLAGEGNIQYF.

The chain carries TRBV18 and TRBJ1-2; 8 positions match TRBD1. The germline V gene encodes CDR1 KGHSH and CDR2 LQKENI. The J segment lost 3 bases and the V segment lost 3 bases, leaving 9 bases of the junction unmatched. This CDR3 is 16 amino acids long. DNA of the CDR3: TGTGCCAGCTCACCCCTATCAGGGGGCGCTGACTATGGCTACACCTTC. Translated: CASSPLSGGADYGYTF.

The chain carries TRBV29-1 and TRBJ1-1; D unclear. V dropped 0 bases and J dropped 4 bases, with 9 bases sitting between them. Germline lookup yields CDR1 SQVTM and CDR2 ANQGSEA. CDR3 length equals 13 residues. The CDR3 sequence: CSVEDLSLTEAFF. DNA of the CDR3: TGCAGCGTTGAAGATCTATCGCTCACTGAAGCTTTCTTT.

For the CDR3, the DNA is TGTGCCAGTAGTATGGGGGACAGGGGCTCCTACAATGAGCAGTTCTTC. Translating gives CASSMGDRGSYNEQFF. The V call is TRBV19, the J call TRBJ2-1; 10 bases align to TRBD1. There are 16 residues in the CDR3. CDR1 and CDR2 from the germline V gene are LNHDA and SQIVND (reference sequence). The J segment lost 0 bases and the V segment lost 3 bases, leaving 2 bases of the junction unmatched. Full variable domain (rest looked up from reference TRBV19 and TRBJ2-1): DGGITQSPKYLFRKEGQNVTLSCEQNLNHDAMYWYRQDPGQGLRLIYYSQIVNDFQKGDIAEGYSVSREKKESFPLTVTSAQKNPTAFYLCASSMGDRGSYNEQFFGPGTRLTVL.

The J gene is TRBJ2-2, the V gene TRBV9; no reliable D call. The V gene lost 0 bases and the J gene lost 4 bases, with 13 bases spanning the gap. CDR1 and CDR2 from the germline V gene are SGDLS and YYNGEE. The CDR3 is made up of 16 amino acids. The CDR3 DNA reads TGTGCCAGCAGCGTAGCTGGCGAACAGACCACCGGGGAGCTGTTTTTT. This gives the protein CASSVAGEQTTGELFF.

This clone was counted once. The chain is built from TRBV7-9 and TRBJ1-2; weak D call: TRBD1 (5 bases). The V gene lost 4 bases and the J gene lost 4 bases, with 19 bases spanning the gap. The CDR3 is made up of 16 amino acids. In germline, CDR1 is SEHNR, CDR2 FQNEAQ (reference sequence). The CDR3 here is CASSSPGTPEAYGYTF. Written as DNA, the CDR3 is TGTGCCAGCAGCTCACCCGGGACTCCGGAGGCCTATGGCTACACCTTC.

This chain joins TRBV9 and TRBJ2-6; D may be TRBD1 (6 bases). This CDR3 is 20 amino acids long. CDR1 is SGDLS, CDR2 YYNGEE, per germline. Trimming pared 2 bases from V and 0 bases from J, leaving 21 bases between. The CDR3 spells CASSVALETGVNSGANVLTF. In DNA, the CDR3 is TGTGCCAGCAGCGTGGCCTTAGAGACAGGCGTCAACTCTGGGGCCAACGTCCTGACTTTC.